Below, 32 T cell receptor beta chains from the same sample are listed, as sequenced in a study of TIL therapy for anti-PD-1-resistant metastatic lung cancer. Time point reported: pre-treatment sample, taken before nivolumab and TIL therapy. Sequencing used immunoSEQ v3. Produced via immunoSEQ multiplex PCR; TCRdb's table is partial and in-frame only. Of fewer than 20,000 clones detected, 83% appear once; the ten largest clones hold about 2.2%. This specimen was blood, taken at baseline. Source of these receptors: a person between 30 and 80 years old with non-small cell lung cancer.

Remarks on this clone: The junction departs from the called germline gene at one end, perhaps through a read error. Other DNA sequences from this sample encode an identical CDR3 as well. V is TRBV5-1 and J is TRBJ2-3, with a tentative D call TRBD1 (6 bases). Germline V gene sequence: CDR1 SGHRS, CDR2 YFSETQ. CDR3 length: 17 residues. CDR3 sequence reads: CASSLGAGARGFGTQYF. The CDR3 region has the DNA TGCGCCAGTAGCTTGGGGGCCGGGGCGCGAGGATTCGGTACGCAGTATTTT.

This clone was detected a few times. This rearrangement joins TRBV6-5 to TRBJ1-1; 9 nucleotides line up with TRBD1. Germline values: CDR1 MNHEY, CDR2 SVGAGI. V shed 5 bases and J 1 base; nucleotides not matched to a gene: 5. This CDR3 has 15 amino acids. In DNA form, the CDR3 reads TGTGCCAGCAGTAGTCCGGGACAGGGGAACACTGAAGCTTTCTTT. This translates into CASSSPGQGNTEAFF.

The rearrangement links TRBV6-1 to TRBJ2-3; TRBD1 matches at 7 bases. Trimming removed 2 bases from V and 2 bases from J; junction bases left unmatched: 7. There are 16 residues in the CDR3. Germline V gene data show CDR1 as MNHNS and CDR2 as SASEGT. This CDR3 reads CASSEYRDRNTDTQYF. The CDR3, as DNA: TGTGCCAGCAGTGAATATCGGGACAGAAACACAGATACGCAGTATTTT.

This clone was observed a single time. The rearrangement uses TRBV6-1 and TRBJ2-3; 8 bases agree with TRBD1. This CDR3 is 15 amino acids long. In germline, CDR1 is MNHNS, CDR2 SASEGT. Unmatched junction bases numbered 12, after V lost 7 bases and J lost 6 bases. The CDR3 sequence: CASKTQGARMDTQYF. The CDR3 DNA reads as TGTGCCAGCAAAACCCAGGGGGCGCGAATGGATACGCAGTATTTT.

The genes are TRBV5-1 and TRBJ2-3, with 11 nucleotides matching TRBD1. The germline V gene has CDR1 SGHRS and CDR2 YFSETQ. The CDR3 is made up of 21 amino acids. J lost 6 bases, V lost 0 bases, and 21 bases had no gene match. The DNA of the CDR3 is TGCGCCAGCAGCTTGGGAGTAGTTGGGTCCCCGGGACAGGGGGACATCGATACGCAGTATTTT. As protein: CASSLGVVGSPGQGDIDTQYF.

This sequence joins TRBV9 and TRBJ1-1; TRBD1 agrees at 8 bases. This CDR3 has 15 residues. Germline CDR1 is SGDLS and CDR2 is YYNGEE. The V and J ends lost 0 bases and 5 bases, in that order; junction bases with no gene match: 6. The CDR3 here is CASSVGYRGSTEAFF. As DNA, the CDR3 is TGTGCCAGCAGCGTAGGGTACAGGGGGAGTACTGAAGCTTTCTTT.

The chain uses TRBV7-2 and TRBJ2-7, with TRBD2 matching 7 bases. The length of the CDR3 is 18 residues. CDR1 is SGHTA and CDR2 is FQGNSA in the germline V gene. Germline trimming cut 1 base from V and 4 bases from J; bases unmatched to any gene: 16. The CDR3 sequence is CASSLELSASGESYEQYF. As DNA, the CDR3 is TGTGCCAGCAGCTTAGAATTGTCCGCTAGCGGAGAATCATACGAGCAGTACTTC.

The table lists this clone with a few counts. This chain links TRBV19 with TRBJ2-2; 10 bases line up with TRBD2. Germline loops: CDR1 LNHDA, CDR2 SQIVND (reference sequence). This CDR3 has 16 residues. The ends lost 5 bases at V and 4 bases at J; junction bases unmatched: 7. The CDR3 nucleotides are TGTGCCAGTAGTTGGGAGCGGGAGGGGTCCACCGGGGAGCTGTTTTTT. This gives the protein CASSWEREGSTGELFF. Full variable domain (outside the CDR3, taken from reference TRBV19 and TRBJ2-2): DGGITQSPKYLFRKEGQNVTLSCEQNLNHDAMYWYRQDPGQGLRLIYYSQIVNDFQKGDIAEGYSVSREKKESFPLTVTSAQKNPTAFYLCASSWEREGSTGELFFGEGSRLTVL.

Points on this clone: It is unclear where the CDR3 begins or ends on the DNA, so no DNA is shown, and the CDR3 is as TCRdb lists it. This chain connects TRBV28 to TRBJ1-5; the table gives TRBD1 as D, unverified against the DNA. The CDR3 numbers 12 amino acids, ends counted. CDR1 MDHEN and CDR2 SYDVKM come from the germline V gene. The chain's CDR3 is CASSSSTGAQHF.

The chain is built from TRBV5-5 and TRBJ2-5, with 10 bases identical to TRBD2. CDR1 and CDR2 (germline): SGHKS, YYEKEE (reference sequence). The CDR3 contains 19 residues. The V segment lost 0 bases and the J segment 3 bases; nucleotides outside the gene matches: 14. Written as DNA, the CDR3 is TGTGCCAGCAGCTTGGCCGGTGGGACTAAACTAGCGGGGAAAGAGACCCAGTACTTC. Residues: CASSLAGGTKLAGKETQYF.

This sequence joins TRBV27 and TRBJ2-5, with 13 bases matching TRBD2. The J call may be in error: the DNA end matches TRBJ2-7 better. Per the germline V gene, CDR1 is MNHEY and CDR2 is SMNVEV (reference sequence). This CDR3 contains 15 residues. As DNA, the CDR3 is TGTGCCAGTTGGACTAGCGGGAGTTTTTCCTACGAGCAGTACTTC. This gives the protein CASWTSGSFSYEQYF.

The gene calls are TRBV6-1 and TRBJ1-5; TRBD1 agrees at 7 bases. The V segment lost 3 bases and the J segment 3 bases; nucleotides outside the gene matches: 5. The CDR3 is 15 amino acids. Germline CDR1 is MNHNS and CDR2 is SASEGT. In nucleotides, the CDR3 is TGTGCCAGCAGTGACGACAGGGATTACAATCAGCCCCAGCATTTT. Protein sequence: CASSDDRDYNQPQHF.

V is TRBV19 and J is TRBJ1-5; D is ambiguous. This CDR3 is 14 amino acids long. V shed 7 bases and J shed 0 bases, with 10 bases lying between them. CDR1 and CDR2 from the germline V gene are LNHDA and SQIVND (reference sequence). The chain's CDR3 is CASIATDSNQPQHF. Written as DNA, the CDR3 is TGTGCCAGTATCGCGACGGATAGCAATCAGCCCCAGCATTTT.

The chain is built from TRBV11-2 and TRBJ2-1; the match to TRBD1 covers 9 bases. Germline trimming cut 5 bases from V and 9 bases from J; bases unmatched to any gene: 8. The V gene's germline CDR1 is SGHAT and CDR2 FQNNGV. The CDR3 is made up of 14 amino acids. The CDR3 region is CASSGRTGVIEQFF. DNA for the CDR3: TGTGCCAGCAGCGGGCGGACAGGGGTGATTGAGCAGTTCTTC.

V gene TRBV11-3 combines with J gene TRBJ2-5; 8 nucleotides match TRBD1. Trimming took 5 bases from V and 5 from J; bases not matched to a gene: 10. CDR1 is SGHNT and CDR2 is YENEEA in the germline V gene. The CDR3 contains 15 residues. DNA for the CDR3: TGTGCCAGCAGCGTGAGGACAGGGTTAGGGGAGACCCAGTACTTC. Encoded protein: CASSVRTGLGETQYF.

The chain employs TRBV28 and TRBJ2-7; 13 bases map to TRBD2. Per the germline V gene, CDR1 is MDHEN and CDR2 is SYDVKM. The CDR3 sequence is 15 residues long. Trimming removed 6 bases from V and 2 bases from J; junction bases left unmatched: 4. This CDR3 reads CASRSTSGGAYEQYF. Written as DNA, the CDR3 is TGTGCCAGCAGATCCACTAGCGGGGGGGCCTACGAGCAGTACTTC.

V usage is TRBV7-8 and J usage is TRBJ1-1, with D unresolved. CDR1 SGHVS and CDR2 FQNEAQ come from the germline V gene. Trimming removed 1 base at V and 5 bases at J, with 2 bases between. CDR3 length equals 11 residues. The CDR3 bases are TGTGCCAGCAGCTTAGTGACTGAAGCTTTCTTT. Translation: CASSLVTEAFF. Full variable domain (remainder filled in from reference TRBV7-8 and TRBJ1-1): GAGVSQSPRYKVAKRGQDVALRCDPISGHVSLFWYQQALGQGPEFLTYFQNEAQLDKSGLPSDRFFAERPEGSVSTLKIQRTQQEDSAVYLCASSLVTEAFFGQGTRLTVV.

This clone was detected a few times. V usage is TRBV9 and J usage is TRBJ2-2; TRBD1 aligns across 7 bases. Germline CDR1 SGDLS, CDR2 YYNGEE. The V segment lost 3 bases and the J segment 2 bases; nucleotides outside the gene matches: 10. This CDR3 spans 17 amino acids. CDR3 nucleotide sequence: TGTGCCAGCAGCGCCAACCCGGACAGGCCCAACACCGGGGAGCTGTTTTTT. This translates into CASSANPDRPNTGELFF.

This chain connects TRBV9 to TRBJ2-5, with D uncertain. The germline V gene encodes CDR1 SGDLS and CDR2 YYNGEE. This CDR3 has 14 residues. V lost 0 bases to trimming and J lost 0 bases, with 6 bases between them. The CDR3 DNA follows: TGTGCCAGCAGCGTAGACCCAAACCAAGAGACCCAGTACTTC. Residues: CASSVDPNQETQYF.

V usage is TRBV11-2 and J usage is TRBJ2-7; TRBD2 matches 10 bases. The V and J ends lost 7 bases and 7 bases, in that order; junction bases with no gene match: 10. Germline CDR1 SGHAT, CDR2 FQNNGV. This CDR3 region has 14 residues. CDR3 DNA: TGTGCCAGCACCCAAGCGGGGGGGCCGGGGGAGCAGTACTTC. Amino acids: CASTQAGGPGEQYF.

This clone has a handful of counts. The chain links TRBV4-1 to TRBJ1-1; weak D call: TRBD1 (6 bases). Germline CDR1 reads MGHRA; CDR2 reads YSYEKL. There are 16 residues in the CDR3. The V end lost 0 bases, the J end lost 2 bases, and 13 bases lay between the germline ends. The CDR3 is CASSQEGGQTNTEAFF. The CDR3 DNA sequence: TGCGCCAGCAGCCAAGAAGGAGGACAGACTAACACTGAAGCTTTCTTT.

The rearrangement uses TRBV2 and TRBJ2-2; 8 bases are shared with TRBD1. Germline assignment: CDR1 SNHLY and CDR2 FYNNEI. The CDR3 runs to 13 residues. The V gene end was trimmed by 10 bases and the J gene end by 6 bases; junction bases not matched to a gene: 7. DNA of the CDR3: TGTGCCACCAAGGGACAGGTGTCCGGGGAGCTGTTTTTT. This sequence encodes CATKGQVSGELFF. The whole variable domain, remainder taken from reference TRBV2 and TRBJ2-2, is EPEVTQTPSHQVTQMGQEVILRCVPISNHLYFYWYRQILGQKVEFLVSFYNNEISEKSEIFDDQFSVERPDGSNFTLKIRSTKLEDSAMYFCATKGQVSGELFFGEGSRLTVL.

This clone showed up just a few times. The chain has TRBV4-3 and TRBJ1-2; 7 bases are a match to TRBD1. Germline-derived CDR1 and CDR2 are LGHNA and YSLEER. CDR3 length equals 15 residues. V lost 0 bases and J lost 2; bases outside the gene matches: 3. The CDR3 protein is CASSQDLGQNYGYTF. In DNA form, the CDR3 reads TGCGCCAGCAGCCAAGATTTGGGACAGAACTATGGCTACACCTTC.

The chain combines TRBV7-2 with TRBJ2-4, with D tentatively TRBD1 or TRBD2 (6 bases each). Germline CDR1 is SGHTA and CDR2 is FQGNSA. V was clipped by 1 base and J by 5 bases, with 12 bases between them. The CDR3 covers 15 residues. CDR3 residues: CASSLDWGAQNIQYF. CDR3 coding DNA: TGTGCCAGCAGCTTAGATTGGGGGGCACAAAACATTCAGTACTTC.

Here the CDR3 reads CASSERNTEAFF. For the CDR3, the DNA is TGTGCCAGCAGTGAAAGGAACACTGAAGCTTTCTTT. This chain connects TRBV6-1 to TRBJ1-1, with D hard to call. V shed 2 bases and J shed 1 base, with 2 bases lying between them. Germline-derived CDR1 and CDR2 are MNHNS and SASEGT. The CDR3 loop spans 12 amino acids.

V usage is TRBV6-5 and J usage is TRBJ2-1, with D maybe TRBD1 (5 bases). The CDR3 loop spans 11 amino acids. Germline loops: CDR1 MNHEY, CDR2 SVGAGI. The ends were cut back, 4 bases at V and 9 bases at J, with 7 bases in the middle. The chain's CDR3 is CASSSGSEQFF. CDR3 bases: TGTGCCAGCAGTTCAGGGTCTGAGCAGTTCTTC.

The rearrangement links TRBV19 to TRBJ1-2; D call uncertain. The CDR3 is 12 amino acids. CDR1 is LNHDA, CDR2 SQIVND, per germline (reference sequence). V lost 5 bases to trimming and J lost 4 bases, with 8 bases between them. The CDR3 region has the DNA TGTGCCAGTAGTCCGGGCAGCTATGGCTACACCTTC. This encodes CASSPGSYGYTF.

CDR3 in amino acids: CAWRGGRDTQYF. CDR3 nucleotide sequence: TGTGCCTGGAGGGGGGGCCGGGATACGCAGTATTTT. The chain combines TRBV30 with TRBJ2-3; D may be TRBD1 or TRBD2 (6 bases each). This CDR3 has 12 residues. V was trimmed by 3 bases and J by 6 bases, leaving 10 bases between them. CDR1 is GTSNPN and CDR2 is SVGIG in the germline V gene (reference sequence).

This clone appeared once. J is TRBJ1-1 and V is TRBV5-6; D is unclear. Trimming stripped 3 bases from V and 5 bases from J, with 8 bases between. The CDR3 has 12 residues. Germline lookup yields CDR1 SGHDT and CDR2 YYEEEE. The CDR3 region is CASSYVGTEAFF. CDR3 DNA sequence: TGTGCCAGCAGCTATGTCGGGACTGAAGCTTTCTTT.

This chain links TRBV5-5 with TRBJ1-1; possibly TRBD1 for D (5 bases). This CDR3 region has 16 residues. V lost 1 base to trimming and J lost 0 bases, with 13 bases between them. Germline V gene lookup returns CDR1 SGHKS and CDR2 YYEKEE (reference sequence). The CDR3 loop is CASSLRAGQVNTEAFF. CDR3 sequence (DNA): TGTGCCAGCAGCTTGCGGGCAGGGCAGGTGAACACTGAAGCTTTCTTT.

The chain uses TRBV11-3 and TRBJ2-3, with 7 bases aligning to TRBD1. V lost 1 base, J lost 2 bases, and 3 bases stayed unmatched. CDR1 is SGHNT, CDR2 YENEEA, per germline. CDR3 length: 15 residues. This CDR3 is CASSLGDSPTDTQYF. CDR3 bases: TGTGCCAGCAGCTTAGGGGACAGCCCCACAGATACGCAGTATTTT.

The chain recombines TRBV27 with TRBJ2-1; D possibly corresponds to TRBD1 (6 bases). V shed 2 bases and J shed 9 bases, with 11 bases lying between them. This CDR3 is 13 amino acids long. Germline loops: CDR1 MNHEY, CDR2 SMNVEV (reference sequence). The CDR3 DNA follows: TGTGCCAGCAGTTTACACCAGGGGAGTGAGCAGTTCTTC. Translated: CASSLHQGSEQFF.